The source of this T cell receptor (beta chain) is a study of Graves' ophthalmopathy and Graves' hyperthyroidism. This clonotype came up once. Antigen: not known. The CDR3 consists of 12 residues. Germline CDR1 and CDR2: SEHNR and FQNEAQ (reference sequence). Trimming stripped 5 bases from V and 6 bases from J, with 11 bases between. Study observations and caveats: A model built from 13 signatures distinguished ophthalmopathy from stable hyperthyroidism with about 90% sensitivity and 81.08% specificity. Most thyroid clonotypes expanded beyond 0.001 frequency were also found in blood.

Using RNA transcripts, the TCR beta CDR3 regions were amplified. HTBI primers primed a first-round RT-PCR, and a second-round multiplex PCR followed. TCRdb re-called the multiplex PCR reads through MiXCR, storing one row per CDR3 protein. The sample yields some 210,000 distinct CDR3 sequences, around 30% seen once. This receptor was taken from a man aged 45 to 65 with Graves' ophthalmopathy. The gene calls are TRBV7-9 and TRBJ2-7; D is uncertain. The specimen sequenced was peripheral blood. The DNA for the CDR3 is TGTGCCAGCAGCACAACCGGTGGCGAGCAGTACTTC. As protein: CASSTTGGEQYF.